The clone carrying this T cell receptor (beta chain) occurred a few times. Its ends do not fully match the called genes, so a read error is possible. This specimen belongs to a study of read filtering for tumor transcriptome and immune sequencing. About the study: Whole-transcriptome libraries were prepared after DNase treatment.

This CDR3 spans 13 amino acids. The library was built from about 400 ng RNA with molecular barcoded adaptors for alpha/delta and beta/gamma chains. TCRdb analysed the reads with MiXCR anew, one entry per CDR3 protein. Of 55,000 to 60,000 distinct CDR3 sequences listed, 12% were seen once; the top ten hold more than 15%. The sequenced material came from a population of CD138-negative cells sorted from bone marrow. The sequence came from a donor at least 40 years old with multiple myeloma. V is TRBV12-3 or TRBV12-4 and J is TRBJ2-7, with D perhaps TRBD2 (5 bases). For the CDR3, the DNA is TGTGCCAGCAGTGGGCGGGTCACCTACAAGCAGTACTTC. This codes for CASSGRVTYKQYF.